Described below is a single TCR beta chain sequence and its context. Sequencing was performed with immunoSEQ multiplex PCR; in TCRdb, only in-frame clones are kept and a portion is missing. The sample lists 15,000 to 20,000 clones, more than 80% occurring once. These data come from a study of T cell changes during pregnancy in multiple sclerosis. Germline V lookup: CDR1 LGHNA, CDR2 YSLEER. The V gene end was trimmed by 6 bases and the J gene end by 4 bases; junction bases not matched to a gene: 5. CDR3 length equals 15 residues. The clonotype comes from a female donor in good health, enrolled as a control in a pregnancy study. The material was CD8+ T cells from peripheral blood mononuclear cells, obtained in the third trimester of pregnancy. V usage is TRBV4-3 and J usage is TRBJ2-3; 12 bases match TRBD2. The CDR3 loop is CASSLAGGQSDTQYF. The CDR3 region has the DNA TGCGCCAGCAGTCTAGCGGGGGGGCAGTCAGATACGCAGTATTTT.